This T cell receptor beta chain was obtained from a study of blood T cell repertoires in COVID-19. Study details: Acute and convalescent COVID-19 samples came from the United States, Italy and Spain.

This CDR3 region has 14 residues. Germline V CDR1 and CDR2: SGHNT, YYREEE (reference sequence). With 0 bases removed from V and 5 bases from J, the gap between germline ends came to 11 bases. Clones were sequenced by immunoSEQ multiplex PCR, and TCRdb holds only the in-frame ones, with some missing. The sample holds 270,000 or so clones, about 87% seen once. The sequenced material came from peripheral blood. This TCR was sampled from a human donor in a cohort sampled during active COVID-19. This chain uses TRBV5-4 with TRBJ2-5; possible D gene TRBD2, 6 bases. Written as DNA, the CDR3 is TGTGCCAGCAGCTTGGGGGTAGCGGTCGAGACCCAGTACTTC. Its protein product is CASSLGVAVETQYF.